A single sample gave rise to the 10 T cell receptor beta chains below, sequenced in a study of blood T cells in healthy people across ages. A second PCR of roughly 7 to 11 cycles used a sample-barcoded 5' primer and a J-beta primer mix. A single record per CDR3 protein comes from TCRdb applying MiXCR to the 5' RACE reads. Of 650,000 to 700,000 distinct CDR3 sequences in the sample, approximately 31% were seen once. Specimen: blood. These receptors all stem from a woman aged 80 or over in good health.

This clonotype was counted at least ten times. The rearrangement uses TRBV7-2 and TRBJ2-7, with D hard to call. In germline, CDR1 is SGHTA, CDR2 FQGNSA. V lost 5 bases to trimming and J lost 0 bases, with 8 bases between them. This CDR3 is 13 amino acids long. CDR3 DNA: TGTGCCAGCAGCGGGTGGGTCTCCTACGAGCAGTACTTC. Translated: CASSGWVSYEQYF. Combining the CDR3 with reference TRBV7-2 and TRBJ2-7 gives the whole variable domain GAGVSQSPSNKVTEKGKDVELRCDPISGHTALYWYRQSLGQGLEFLIYFQGNSAPDKSGLPSDRFSAERTGGSVSTLTIQRTQQEDSAVYLCASSGWVSYEQYFGPGTRLTVT.

The rearrangement joins TRBV20-1 to TRBJ2-3; no clear D. V shed 5 bases and J shed 6 bases, with 9 bases lying between them. CDR3 length equals 11 residues. Germline lookup yields CDR1 DFQATT and CDR2 SNEGSKA (reference sequence). CDR3 in DNA: TGCAGTGCTTCCCAACCGGATACGCAGTATTTT. Translated, it gives CSASQPDTQYF.

Comment on this clonotype: This may arise from a read error, as a much more abundant clone is one base away. This chain links TRBV5-1 with TRBJ1-2; D remains ambiguous. The CDR3 runs 13 residues. Germline lookup yields CDR1 SGHRS and CDR2 YFSETQ. The V gene lost 4 bases and the J gene lost 6 bases, with 13 bases spanning the gap. Here the CDR3 reads CASSRVGLDGYTF. In DNA, the CDR3 is TGCGCCAGCAGCCGGGTAGGGCTTGATGGCTACACCTTC.

About this clonotype itself: Given a much more abundant clone one base away, this may be a read error. The CDR3 region is CSARGLAATDTQYF. The DNA for the CDR3 is TGCAGTGCTAGAGGACTAGCGGCTACGGATACGCAGTATTTT. The chain combines TRBV20-1 with TRBJ2-3, with 9 bases aligning to TRBD2. Germline assignment: CDR1 DFQATT and CDR2 SNEGSKA (reference sequence). V trimming: 1 base; J trimming: 6 bases; junction bases outside the gene matches: 5. This CDR3 is built from 14 residues.

Worth noting for this clonotype: A much more abundant neighbour one base away suggests this may be a read error. The rearrangement links TRBV15 to TRBJ2-3, with TRBD2 identical over 9 bases. Germline trimming cut 5 bases from V and 6 bases from J; bases unmatched to any gene: 6. CDR1 and CDR2 from the germline V gene are LNHNV and YYDKDF (reference sequence). The CDR3 has 14 residues. The CDR3 protein is CATSVRGGRDTQYF. The CDR3 nucleotides read TGTGCCACCAGCGTGCGGGGGGGTCGGGATACGCAGTATTTT. The complete variable domain, with remaining parts taken from reference TRBV15 and TRBJ2-3, reads DAMVIQNPRYQVTQFGKPVTLSCSQTLNHNVMYWYQQKSSQAPKLLFHYYDKDFNNEADTPDNFQSRRPNTSFCFLDIRSPGLGDTAMYLCATSVRGGRDTQYFGPGTRLTVL.

This clonotype was counted at least ten times. V usage is TRBV10-3 and J usage is TRBJ2-7, with a possible D match to TRBD1 (5 bases). V dropped 4 bases and J dropped 7 bases, with 17 bases sitting between them. The CDR3 consists of 14 residues. The germline V gene encodes CDR1 ENHRY and CDR2 SYGVKD. CDR3 protein: CAISVGRDQKEQYF. The CDR3 DNA reads TGTGCCATCAGTGTCGGCAGGGATCAAAAAGAGCAGTACTTC.

With respect to this clonotype: A read error is possible here, since a much larger clone lies one base away. The V gene is TRBV29-1, the J gene TRBJ2-3; D unclear. V was cut by 3 bases and J by 6 bases, with 7 bases left in between. The germline gives CDR1 SQVTM, CDR2 ANQGSEA. The CDR3 spans 11 residues. The CDR3 loop reads CSVEFRDTQYF. Written as DNA, the CDR3 is TGCAGCGTTGAGTTTCGGGATACGCAGTATTTT.

At least ten counts were recorded for this clonotype. V gene TRBV3-1 combines with J gene TRBJ1-2, with 8 nucleotides matching TRBD1. The germline gives CDR1 LGHDT, CDR2 YNNKEL (reference sequence). This CDR3 is built from 14 residues. V shed 2 bases and J 8 bases; nucleotides not matched to a gene: 7. CDR3 sequence: CASSQPGGASGYTF. The CDR3 DNA follows: TGTGCCAGCAGCCAACCAGGGGGCGCGAGCGGCTACACCTTC. The full variable domain, with the rest looked up from reference TRBV3-1 and TRBJ1-2, is DTAVSQTPKYLVTQMGNDKSIKCEQNLGHDTMYWYKQDSKKFLKIMFSYNNKELIINETVPNRFSPKSPDKAHLNLHINSLELGDSAVYFCASSQPGGASGYTFGSGTRLTVV.

This clonotype was observed many times. This sequence joins TRBV2 and TRBJ2-7, with TRBD1 matching 9 bases. This CDR3 contains 14 residues. The V segment lost 6 bases and the J segment 5 bases; nucleotides outside the gene matches: 8. Germline loops: CDR1 SNHLY, CDR2 FYNNEI. DNA for the CDR3: TGTGCCAGCAGACGGGACAGGGCCCCTGACGAGCAGTACTTC. It translates to CASRRDRAPDEQYF. Filled out from reference TRBV2 and TRBJ2-7, the complete variable domain reads EPEVTQTPSHQVTQMGQEVILRCVPISNHLYFYWYRQILGQKVEFLVSFYNNEISEKSEIFDDQFSVERPDGSNFTLKIRSTKLEDSAMYFCASRRDRAPDEQYFGPGTRLTVT.

This clonotype was seen at least ten times. This chain joins TRBV29-1 and TRBJ1-1; tentative D call: TRBD1 (5 bases). Trimming left V 7 bases short and J 6 bases short, with 12 bases between. Germline-derived CDR1 and CDR2 are SQVTM and ANQGSEA. The CDR3 extends over 11 amino acids. Here the CDR3 DNA reads TGCAGCGCTGGGGACGGACCTGAAGCTTTCTTT. Its translation is CSAGDGPEAFF.